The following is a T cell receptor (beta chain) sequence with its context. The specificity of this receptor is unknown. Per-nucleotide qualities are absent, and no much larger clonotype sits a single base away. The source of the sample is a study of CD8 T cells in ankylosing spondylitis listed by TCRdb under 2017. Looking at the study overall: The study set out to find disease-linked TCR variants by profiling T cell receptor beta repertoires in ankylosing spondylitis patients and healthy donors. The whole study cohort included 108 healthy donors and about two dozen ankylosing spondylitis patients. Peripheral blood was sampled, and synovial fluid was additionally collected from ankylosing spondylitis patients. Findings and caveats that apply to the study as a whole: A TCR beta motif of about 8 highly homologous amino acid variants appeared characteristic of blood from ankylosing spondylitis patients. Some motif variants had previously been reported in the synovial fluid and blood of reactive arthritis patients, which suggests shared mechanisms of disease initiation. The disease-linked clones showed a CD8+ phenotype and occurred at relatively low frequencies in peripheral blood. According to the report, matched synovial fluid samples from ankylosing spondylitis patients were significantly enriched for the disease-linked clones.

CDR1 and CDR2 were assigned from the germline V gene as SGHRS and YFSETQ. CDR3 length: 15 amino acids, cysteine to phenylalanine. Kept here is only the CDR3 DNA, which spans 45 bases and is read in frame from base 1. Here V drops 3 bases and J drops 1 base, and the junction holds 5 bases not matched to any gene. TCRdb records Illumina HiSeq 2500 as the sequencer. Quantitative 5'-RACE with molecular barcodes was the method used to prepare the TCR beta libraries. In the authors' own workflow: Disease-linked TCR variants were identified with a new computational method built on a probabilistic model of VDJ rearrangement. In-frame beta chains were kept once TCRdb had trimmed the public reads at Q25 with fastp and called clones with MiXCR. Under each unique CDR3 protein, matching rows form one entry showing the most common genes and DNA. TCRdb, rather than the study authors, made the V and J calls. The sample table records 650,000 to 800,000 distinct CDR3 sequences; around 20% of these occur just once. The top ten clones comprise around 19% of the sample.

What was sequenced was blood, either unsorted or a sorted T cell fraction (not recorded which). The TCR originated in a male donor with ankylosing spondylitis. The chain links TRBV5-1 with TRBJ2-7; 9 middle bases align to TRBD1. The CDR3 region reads CASSSQGAQSYEQYF. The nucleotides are TGCGCCAGCAGCTCACAGGGGGCCCAATCCTACGAGCAGTACTTC.